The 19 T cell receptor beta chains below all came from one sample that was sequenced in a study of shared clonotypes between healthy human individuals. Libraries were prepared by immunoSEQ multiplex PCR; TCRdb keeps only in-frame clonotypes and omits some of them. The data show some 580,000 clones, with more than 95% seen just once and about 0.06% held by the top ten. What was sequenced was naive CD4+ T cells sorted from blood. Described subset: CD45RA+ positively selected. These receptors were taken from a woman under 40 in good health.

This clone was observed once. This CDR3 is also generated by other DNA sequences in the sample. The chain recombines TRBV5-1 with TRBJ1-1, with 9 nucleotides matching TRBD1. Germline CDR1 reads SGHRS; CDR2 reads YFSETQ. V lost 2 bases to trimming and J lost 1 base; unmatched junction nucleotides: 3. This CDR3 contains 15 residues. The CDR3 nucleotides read TGCGCCAGCAGCTTACAGGGGGCTGGGAACACTGAAGCTTTCTTT. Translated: CASSLQGAGNTEAFF.

The CDR3 coding sequence is TGTGCCAGCAGAAACCTTTATAGCGGGAGGGCGGGAGAGCAGTACTTC. Its translation is CASRNLYSGRAGEQYF. The rearrangement links TRBV7-2 to TRBJ2-7, with 11 bases that match TRBD2. V lost 6 bases to trimming and J lost 7 bases; unmatched junction nucleotides: 14. The germline V gene has CDR1 SGHTA and CDR2 FQGNSA. This CDR3 has 16 residues.

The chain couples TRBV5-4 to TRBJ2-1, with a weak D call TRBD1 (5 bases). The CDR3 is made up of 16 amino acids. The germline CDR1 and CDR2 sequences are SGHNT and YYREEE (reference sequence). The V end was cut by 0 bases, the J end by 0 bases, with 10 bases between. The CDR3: CASSLARASSYNEQFF. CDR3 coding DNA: TGTGCCAGCAGCTTGGCCAGGGCGAGCTCCTACAATGAGCAGTTCTTC.

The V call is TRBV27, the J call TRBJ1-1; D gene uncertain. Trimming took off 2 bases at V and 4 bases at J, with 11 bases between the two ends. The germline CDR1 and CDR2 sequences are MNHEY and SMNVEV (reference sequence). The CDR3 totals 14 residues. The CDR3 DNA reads TGTGCCAGCAGTTTAGTACGGGAGAGCACTGAAGCTTTCTTT. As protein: CASSLVRESTEAFF.

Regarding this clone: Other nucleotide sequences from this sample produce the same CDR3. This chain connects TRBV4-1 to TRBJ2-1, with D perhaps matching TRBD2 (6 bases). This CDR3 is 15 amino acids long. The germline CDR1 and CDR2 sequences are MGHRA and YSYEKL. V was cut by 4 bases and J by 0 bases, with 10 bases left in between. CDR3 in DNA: TGCGCCAGCAGCCGTGGAGGGGTCTCCTACAATGAGCAGTTCTTC. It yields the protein CASSRGGVSYNEQFF.

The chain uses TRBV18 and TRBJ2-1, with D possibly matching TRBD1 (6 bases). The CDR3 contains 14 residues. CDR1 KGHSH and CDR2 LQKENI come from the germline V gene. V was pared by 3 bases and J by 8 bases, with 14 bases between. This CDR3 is CASSPRAGADEQFF. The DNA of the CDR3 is TGTGCCAGCTCACCCAGGGCAGGGGCTGATGAGCAGTTCTTC.

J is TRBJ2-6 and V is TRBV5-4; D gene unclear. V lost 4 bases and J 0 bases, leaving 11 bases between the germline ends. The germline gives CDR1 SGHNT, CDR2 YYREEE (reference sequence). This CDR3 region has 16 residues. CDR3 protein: CASSPGVSSGANVLTF. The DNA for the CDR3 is TGTGCCAGCAGCCCGGGTGTTAGCTCTGGGGCCAACGTCCTGACTTTC. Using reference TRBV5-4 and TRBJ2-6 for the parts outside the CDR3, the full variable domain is ETGVTQSPTHLIKTRGQQVTLRCSSQSGHNTVSWYQQALGQGPQFIFQYYREEENGRGNFPPRFSGLQFPNYSSELNVNALELDDSALYLCASSPGVSSGANVLTFGAGSRLTVL.

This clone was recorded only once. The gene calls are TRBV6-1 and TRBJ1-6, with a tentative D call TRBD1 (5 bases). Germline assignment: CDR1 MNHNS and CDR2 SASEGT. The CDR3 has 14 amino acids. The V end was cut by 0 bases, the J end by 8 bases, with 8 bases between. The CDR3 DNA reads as TGTGCCAGCAGTGAAGCGGGGGACTATTCACCCCTCCACTTT. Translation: CASSEAGDYSPLHF.

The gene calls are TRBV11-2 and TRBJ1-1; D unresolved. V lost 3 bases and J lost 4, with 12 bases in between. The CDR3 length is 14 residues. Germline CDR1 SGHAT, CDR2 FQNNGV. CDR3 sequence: CASSFQFDVTEAFF. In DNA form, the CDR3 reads TGTGCCAGCAGCTTTCAGTTTGACGTCACTGAAGCTTTCTTT.

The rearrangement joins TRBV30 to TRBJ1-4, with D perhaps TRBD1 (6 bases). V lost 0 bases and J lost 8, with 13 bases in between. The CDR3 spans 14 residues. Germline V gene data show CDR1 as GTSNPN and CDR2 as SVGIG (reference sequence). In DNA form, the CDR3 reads TGTGCCTGGAGTGTACAGGGAGGCGGCGAAAAACTGTTTTTT. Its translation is CAWSVQGGGEKLFF.

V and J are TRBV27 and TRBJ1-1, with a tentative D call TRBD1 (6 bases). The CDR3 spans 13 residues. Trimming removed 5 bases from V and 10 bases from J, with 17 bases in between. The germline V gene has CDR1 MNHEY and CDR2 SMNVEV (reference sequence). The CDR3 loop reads CASSRGGPWAAFF. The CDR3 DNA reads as TGTGCCAGCAGTCGGGGGGGGCCATGGGCAGCTTTCTTT.

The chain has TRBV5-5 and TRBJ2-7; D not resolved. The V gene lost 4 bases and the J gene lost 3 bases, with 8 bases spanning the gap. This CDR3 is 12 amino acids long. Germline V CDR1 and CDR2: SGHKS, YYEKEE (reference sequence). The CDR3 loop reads CASSGGVYEQYF. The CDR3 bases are TGTGCCAGCAGCGGTGGAGTCTACGAGCAGTACTTC.

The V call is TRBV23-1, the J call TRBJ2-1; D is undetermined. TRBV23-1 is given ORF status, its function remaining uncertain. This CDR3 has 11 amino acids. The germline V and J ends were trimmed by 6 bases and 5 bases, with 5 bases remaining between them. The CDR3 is CASRHNNEQFF. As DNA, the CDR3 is TGCGCCAGCAGGCATAACAATGAGCAGTTCTTC.

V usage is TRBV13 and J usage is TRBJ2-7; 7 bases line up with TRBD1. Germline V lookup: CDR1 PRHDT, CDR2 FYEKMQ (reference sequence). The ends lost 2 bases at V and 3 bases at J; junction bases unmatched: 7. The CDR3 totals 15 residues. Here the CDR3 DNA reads TGTGCCAGCAGCTTAAGGGGGACAGAATACTACGAGCAGTACTTC. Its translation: CASSLRGTEYYEQYF.

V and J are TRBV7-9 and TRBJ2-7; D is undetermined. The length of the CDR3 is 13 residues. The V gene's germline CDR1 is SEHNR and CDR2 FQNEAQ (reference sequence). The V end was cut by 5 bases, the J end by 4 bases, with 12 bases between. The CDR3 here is CASSKQGSYEQYF. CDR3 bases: TGTGCCAGCAGCAAGCAAGGGTCATACGAGCAGTACTTC.

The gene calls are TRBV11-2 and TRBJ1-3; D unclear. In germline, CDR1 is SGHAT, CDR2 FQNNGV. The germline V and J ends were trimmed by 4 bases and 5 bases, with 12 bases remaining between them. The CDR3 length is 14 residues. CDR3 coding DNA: TGTGCCAGCAGCTCTACCGACACACGAAACACCATATATTTT. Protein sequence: CASSSTDTRNTIYF.

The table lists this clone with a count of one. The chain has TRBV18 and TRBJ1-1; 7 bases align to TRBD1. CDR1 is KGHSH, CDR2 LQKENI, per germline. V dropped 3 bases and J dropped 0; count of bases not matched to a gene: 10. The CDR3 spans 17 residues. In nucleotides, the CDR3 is TGTGCCAGCTCACCCTCTGACAGGGCCGGGCTGAACACTGAAGCTTTCTTT. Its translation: CASSPSDRAGLNTEAFF.

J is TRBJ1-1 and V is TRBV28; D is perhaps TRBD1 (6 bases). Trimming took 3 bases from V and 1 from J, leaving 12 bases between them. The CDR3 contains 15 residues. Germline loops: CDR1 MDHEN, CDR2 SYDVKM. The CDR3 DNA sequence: TGTGCCAGCAGTTTTTGGACAGTAGCGAACACTGAAGCTTTCTTT. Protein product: CASSFWTVANTEAFF.

The CDR3 region is CASSAGTGSEYEQYF. CDR3 DNA sequence: TGTGCCAGCTCAGCCGGGACAGGGAGCGAATACGAGCAGTACTTC. This chain links TRBV18 with TRBJ2-7, with 9 bases lining up with TRBD1. The CDR3 runs 15 residues. Germline V gene lookup returns CDR1 KGHSH and CDR2 LQKENI. J was trimmed by 4 bases and V by 5 bases; bases with no gene match: 9.